One and the same sample provided the 28 T cell receptor beta chains below, sequenced in a study of beta chain features in type 1 diabetes. Findings of the study overall: Shortening that was moderate but significant affected the TCRB CDR3s of Type 1 diabetes patients in all four CD4+ subsets.

Antigens for these TCRs are unknown. Investigators reverse transcribed all isolated RNA, so they sequenced expressed TCRB transcripts. Here immunoSEQ multiplex PCR was the method, and the copy in TCRdb shows in-frame clones only, minus some. In the table there are around 280,000 clones, 15% of which are singletons. Sequencing was done on a sample of naive CD4+ T cells from blood. These receptors all come from a man younger than 30 with type 1 diabetes.

The chain couples TRBV5-1 to TRBJ1-4; D uncertain. Trimming shortened V by 4 bases and J by 0 bases, and 10 bases separated the two germline ends. Germline-derived CDR1 and CDR2 are SGHRS and YFSETQ. The CDR3 spans 15 residues. DNA of the CDR3: TGCGCCAGCAGCGTGGGCGGGACAACTAATGAAAAACTGTTTTTT. This codes for CASSVGGTTNEKLFF.

The chain joins TRBV7-7 to TRBJ2-1; possible D gene TRBD2, 6 bases. V lost 5 bases and J lost 8, with 13 bases in between. Germline V lookup: CDR1 SSHAT, CDR2 FNYEAQ (reference sequence). CDR3 length: 13 residues. DNA of the CDR3: TGTGCCAGCAGCCTCGGAGGGAAGGATGAGCAGTTCTTC. This translates into CASSLGGKDEQFF.

This chain connects TRBV10-3 to TRBJ2-7; D possibly corresponds to TRBD2 (5 bases). Germline lookup yields CDR1 ENHRY and CDR2 SYGVKD. The CDR3 runs to 13 residues. Trimming stripped 6 bases from V and 5 bases from J, with 14 bases between. Here the CDR3 reads CAISRTAVDEQYF. The CDR3, as DNA: TGTGCCATCAGCAGGACTGCTGTGGACGAGCAGTACTTC.

This clone was counted a few times. The chain carries TRBV7-2 and TRBJ2-5, with D possibly matching TRBD1 (5 bases). Germline V gives CDR1 SGHTA, CDR2 FQGNSA. This CDR3 has 16 residues. V shed 3 bases and J shed 7 bases, with 21 bases lying between them. The CDR3: CASSFLGRVPRGTQYF. CDR3 sequence (DNA): TGTGCCAGCAGCTTTCTTGGAAGGGTCCCTAGGGGGACCCAGTACTTC.

This clone occurred a few times. This sequence joins TRBV19 and TRBJ1-5; no clear D gene. Germline V gene lookup returns CDR1 LNHDA and CDR2 SQIVND (reference sequence). Trimming removed 5 bases at V and 7 bases at J, with 6 bases between. The CDR3 length is 11 residues. CDR3 sequence reads: CASSAGQPQHF. In DNA form, the CDR3 reads TGTGCCAGTAGTGCGGGACAGCCCCAGCATTTT.

For this clone: Distinct nucleotide sequences in the sample also encode this CDR3. J is TRBJ2-5 and V is TRBV30, with D tentatively TRBD2 (6 bases). The CDR3 is made up of 11 amino acids. Germline V gene lookup returns CDR1 GTSNPN and CDR2 SVGIG (reference sequence). Trimming shortened V by 5 bases and J by 5 bases, and 9 bases separated the two germline ends. The CDR3 loop is CAWGGGETQYF. CDR3 sequence (DNA): TGTGCCTGGGGAGGAGGGGAGACCCAGTACTTC.

This clone was seen only a few times. The chain uses TRBV20-1 and TRBJ2-5; D remains unclear. V lost 7 bases and J lost 1, with 7 bases in between. Germline V gene lookup returns CDR1 DFQATT and CDR2 SNEGSKA (reference sequence). The length of the CDR3 is 11 residues. The CDR3 DNA follows: TGCAGTGTAGAAGTCCAAGAGACCCAGTACTTC. It encodes CSVEVQETQYF.

In this sample, this clone turned up a few times. The chain is built from TRBV19 and TRBJ2-3; TRBD1 is a possible D gene (6 bases). V was pared by 6 bases and J by 0 bases, with 10 bases between. The CDR3 extends over 14 amino acids. Germline V gene sequence: CDR1 LNHDA, CDR2 SQIVND (reference sequence). The CDR3 sequence is CASSDRPSTDTQYF. CDR3 nucleotide sequence: TGTGCCAGTAGCGACAGGCCTAGCACAGATACGCAGTATTTT. Combining the CDR3 with reference TRBV19 and TRBJ2-3 gives the whole variable domain DGGITQSPKYLFRKEGQNVTLSCEQNLNHDAMYWYRQDPGQGLRLIYYSQIVNDFQKGDIAEGYSVSREKKESFPLTVTSAQKNPTAFYLCASSDRPSTDTQYFGPGTRLTVL.

This clone was seen a few times. The chain combines TRBV7-9 with TRBJ2-2, with D perhaps matching TRBD2 (5 bases). CDR1 is SEHNR and CDR2 is FQNEAQ in the germline V gene (reference sequence). V was shortened by 2 bases and J by 1 base, with 11 bases between the two germline ends. This CDR3 spans 16 amino acids. The CDR3 DNA reads TGTGCCAGCAGCTTACGGCTAGCAGGGAACACCGGGGAGCTGTTTTTT. The encoded protein is CASSLRLAGNTGELFF.

The V call is TRBV19, the J call TRBJ1-6; no clear D gene. Germline V CDR1 and CDR2: LNHDA, SQIVND (reference sequence). The V gene lost 6 bases and the J gene lost 7 bases, with 10 bases spanning the gap. The length of the CDR3 is 13 residues. The CDR3 loop is CASSEGRNSPLHF. The CDR3, as DNA: TGTGCCAGTAGCGAGGGCCGGAATTCACCCCTCCACTTT.

CDR3 in amino acids: CASSWTSGHQETQYF. The CDR3 DNA follows: TGTGCCAGCAGCTGGACTAGCGGCCACCAAGAGACCCAGTACTTC. The rearrangement links TRBV7-9 to TRBJ2-5, with 10 bases lining up with TRBD2. V trimming: 4 bases; J trimming: 0 bases; junction bases outside the gene matches: 2. The CDR3 covers 15 residues. The germline gives CDR1 SEHNR, CDR2 FQNEAQ (reference sequence).

The chain joins TRBV18 to TRBJ1-1; D is undetermined. The V end lost 6 bases, the J end lost 1 base, and 12 bases lay between the germline ends. Germline-derived CDR1 and CDR2 are KGHSH and LQKENI. The CDR3 contains 14 residues. CDR3 residues: CASSRGGSNTEAFF. The CDR3 DNA is TGTGCCAGCTCGCGCGGAGGTTCGAACACTGAAGCTTTCTTT.

This chain uses TRBV29-1 with TRBJ1-2; D is possibly TRBD1 (6 bases). With 4 bases removed from V and 7 bases from J, the gap between germline ends came to 13 bases. The length of the CDR3 is 12 residues. Germline values: CDR1 SQVTM, CDR2 ANQGSEA. CDR3 coding DNA: TGCAGCGTTGCGACAGGTGGGGGTGGCTACACCTTC. Translating gives CSVATGGGGYTF.

This chain joins TRBV5-1 and TRBJ1-2, with 9 bases that match TRBD1. The CDR3 totals 13 residues. The germline V gene encodes CDR1 SGHRS and CDR2 YFSETQ. Losses at the gene ends were 4 bases for V and 6 bases for J; bases not matched to a gene: 4. The CDR3 DNA sequence: TGCGCCAGCAGCACCCGGACAGGGGATGGCTACACCTTC. This encodes CASSTRTGDGYTF.

The chain carries TRBV5-1 and TRBJ2-7; D is ambiguous. The DNA end lines up better with TRBJ2-5; the J call may be wrong. From germline, CDR1 is SGHRS and CDR2 YFSETQ. The CDR3 consists of 13 residues. The CDR3 region is CASSLDGRETQYF. The CDR3 nucleotides read TGCGCCAGCAGCTTGGATGGGCGGGAGACCCAGTACTTC.

This clone has a handful of counts. This sequence joins TRBV30 and TRBJ2-3, with 7 bases that match TRBD2. Germline V lookup: CDR1 GTSNPN, CDR2 SVGIG (reference sequence). The CDR3 consists of 14 residues. With 4 bases clipped from V and 2 bases from J, the junction kept 6 bases outside the gene matches. The CDR3 is CAWTRTRSTDTQYF. The CDR3 nucleotides read TGTGCCTGGACTAGGACTAGATCCACAGATACGCAGTATTTT.

This clone was counted only a few times. This chain uses TRBV11-2 with TRBJ2-1; 10 bases line up with TRBD2. J gave up 9 bases and V 2 bases, and 7 bases lay outside the gene matches. CDR1 and CDR2 from the germline V gene are SGHAT and FQNNGV. The CDR3 covers 15 residues. The chain's CDR3 is CASSLPAGGRREQFF. CDR3 in DNA: TGTGCCAGCAGCTTACCAGCGGGGGGGCGGCGTGAGCAGTTCTTC.

A remark on this clone: Within the sample, other DNA sequences also encode this same CDR3. CDR3 nucleotides: TGTGCCTGGAGCCCGGGGACTAGCGGATACAATGAGCAGTTCTTC. It specifies CAWSPGTSGYNEQFF. The rearrangement uses TRBV30 and TRBJ2-1; 11 bases fit TRBD2. The CDR3 runs 15 residues. The germline CDR1 and CDR2 sequences are GTSNPN and SVGIG (reference sequence). V trimming: 3 bases; J trimming: 4 bases; junction bases outside the gene matches: 5.

This chain links TRBV18 with TRBJ2-1; D is perhaps TRBD2 (5 bases). Trimming removed 1 base at V and 8 bases at J, with 9 bases between. Germline lookup yields CDR1 KGHSH and CDR2 LQKENI. The CDR3 is made up of 13 amino acids. CDR3 region: CASSPRTGDEQFF. The CDR3 DNA sequence: TGTGCCAGCTCACCACGGACTGGAGATGAGCAGTTCTTC.

The chain carries TRBV4-2 and TRBJ2-7, with 9 bases matching TRBD2. Germline V gene data show CDR1 as LGHNA and CDR2 as YNFKEQ. The ends lost 1 base at V and 2 bases at J; junction bases unmatched: 6. The CDR3 is made up of 16 amino acids. This chain's CDR3 is CASSQVGREGPYEQYF. The DNA for the CDR3 is TGTGCCAGCAGCCAAGTAGGGCGGGAGGGCCCCTACGAGCAGTACTTC.

Only a few counts were recorded for this clone. The chain combines TRBV5-4 with TRBJ2-5, with 8 bases fitting TRBD1. The germline gives CDR1 SGHNT, CDR2 YYREEE (reference sequence). Trimming at V came to 0 bases and at J to 5 bases, leaving 9 bases not matched to a gene. The CDR3 extends over 16 amino acids. Here the CDR3 reads CASSLEAGRGLETQYF. CDR3 in DNA: TGTGCCAGCAGCTTGGAAGCGGGCAGGGGGCTGGAGACCCAGTACTTC.

This clone appeared a few times. The J gene is TRBJ2-7, the V gene TRBV27; TRBD2 aligns across 11 bases. This CDR3 spans 16 amino acids. Germline V gene sequence: CDR1 MNHEY, CDR2 SMNVEV (reference sequence). The ends lost 4 bases at V and 2 bases at J; junction bases unmatched: 7. CDR3 DNA sequence: TGTGCCAGCAGTTCCTCGGGACTAGCGGTTCCCTACGAGCAGTACTTC. Translation gives CASSSSGLAVPYEQYF.

In this sample, this clone turned up a few times. The CDR3, as DNA: TGTGCCAGTCAAGCCGACAGGAACACTGAAGCTTTCTTT. This codes for CASQADRNTEAFF. The chain combines TRBV9 with TRBJ1-1; the D gene is possibly TRBD1 (5 bases). Per the germline V gene, CDR1 is SGDLS and CDR2 is YYNGEE. The germline V and J ends were trimmed by 8 bases and 1 base, with 12 bases remaining between them. The CDR3 runs to 13 residues.

V usage is TRBV20-1 and J usage is TRBJ2-7; 7 nucleotides align to TRBD1. Germline V CDR1 and CDR2: DFQATT, SNEGSKA (reference sequence). Unmatched junction bases numbered 8, after V lost 8 bases and J lost 7 bases. This CDR3 has 11 residues. The DNA for the CDR3 is TGCAGTTCCACCAGGGGGTGGGAGCAGTACTTC. Amino acid sequence: CSSTRGWEQYF.

In its sample, this clone was seen a few times. The rearrangement joins TRBV7-9 to TRBJ2-3; 9 bases agree with TRBD1. The germline CDR1 and CDR2 sequences are SEHNR and FQNEAQ (reference sequence). V dropped 5 bases and J dropped 4; count of bases not matched to a gene: 7. This CDR3 spans 15 amino acids. The CDR3 nucleotides are TGTGCCAGCAGCCCGCGACAGGGGGGAGCAGATACGCAGTATTTT. This gives the protein CASSPRQGGADTQYF.

CDR3: CSVRGRVLLETQYF. In nucleotides, the CDR3 is TGCAGCGTGCGGGGGAGAGTCCTCTTGGAGACCCAGTACTTC. This chain joins TRBV29-1 and TRBJ2-5; TRBD2 matches at 7 bases. Germline CDR1 reads SQVTM; CDR2 reads ANQGSEA. The CDR3 extends over 14 amino acids. Losses at the gene ends were 6 bases for V and 5 bases for J; bases not matched to a gene: 12.

The rearrangement joins TRBV30 to TRBJ2-3; 9 bases agree with TRBD2. Germline values: CDR1 GTSNPN, CDR2 SVGIG (reference sequence). The CDR3 sequence is 16 residues long. The V gene end was trimmed by 4 bases and the J gene end by 2 bases; junction bases not matched to a gene: 10. The chain's CDR3 is CAWTSTTSGYTDTQYF. The DNA of the CDR3 is TGTGCCTGGACTTCGACGACTAGCGGATACACAGATACGCAGTATTTT.

This clone was picked up a small number of times. This chain uses TRBV4-3 with TRBJ1-1, with a possible D match to TRBD1 (5 bases). CDR3 length: 15 amino acids. Between the trimmed V and J ends, which lost 2 bases and 2 bases, there was a span of 12 bases. Germline values: CDR1 LGHNA, CDR2 YSLEER. The CDR3 region has the DNA TGCGCCAGCAGCCAATGGGTCCAGGGTAACACTGAAGCTTTCTTT. It encodes CASSQWVQGNTEAFF.